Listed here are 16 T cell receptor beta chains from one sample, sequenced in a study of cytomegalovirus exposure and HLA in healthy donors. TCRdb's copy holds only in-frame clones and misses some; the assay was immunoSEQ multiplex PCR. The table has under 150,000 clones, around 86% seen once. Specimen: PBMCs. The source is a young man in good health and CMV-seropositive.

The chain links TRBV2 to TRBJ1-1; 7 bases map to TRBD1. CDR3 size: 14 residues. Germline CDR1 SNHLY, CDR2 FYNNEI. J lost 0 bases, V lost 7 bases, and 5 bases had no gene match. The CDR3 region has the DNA TGTGCCAGCAACTCACAGGGGATGAACACTGAAGCTTTCTTT. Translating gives CASNSQGMNTEAFF.

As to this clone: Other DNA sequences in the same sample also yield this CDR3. CDR3 coding DNA: TGTGCCAGCAGCGTAGATGGGACAGGAACCTACGAGCAGTACTTC. Translated: CASSVDGTGTYEQYF. V gene TRBV9 combines with J gene TRBJ2-7; 8 bases line up with TRBD1. Losses at the gene ends were 0 bases for V and 2 bases for J; bases not matched to a gene: 4. Germline V gives CDR1 SGDLS, CDR2 YYNGEE. The CDR3 sequence is 15 residues long.

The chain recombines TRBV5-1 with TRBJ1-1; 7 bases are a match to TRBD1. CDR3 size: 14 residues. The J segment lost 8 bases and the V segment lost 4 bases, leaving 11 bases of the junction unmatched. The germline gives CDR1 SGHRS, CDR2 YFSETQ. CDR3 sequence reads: CASSVNRGYTEAFF. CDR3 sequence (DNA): TGCGCCAGCAGCGTGAACAGGGGATATACCGAAGCTTTCTTT.

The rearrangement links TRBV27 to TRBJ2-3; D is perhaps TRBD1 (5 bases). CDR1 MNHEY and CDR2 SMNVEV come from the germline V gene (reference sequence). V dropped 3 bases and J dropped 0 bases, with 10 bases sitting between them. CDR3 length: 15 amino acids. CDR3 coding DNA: TGTGCCAGCAGTTTGCAGGGAACCAGCACAGATACGCAGTATTTT. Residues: CASSLQGTSTDTQYF.

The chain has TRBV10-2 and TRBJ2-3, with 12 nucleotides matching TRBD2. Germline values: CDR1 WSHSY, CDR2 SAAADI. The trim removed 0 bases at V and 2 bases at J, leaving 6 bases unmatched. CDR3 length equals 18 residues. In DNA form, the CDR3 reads TGCGCCAGCAGTGAGTCCAACCTAGCGGGGGGGCCCACAGATACGCAGTATTTT. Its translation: CASSESNLAGGPTDTQYF.

The CDR3 here is CASQRETQYF. The CDR3 region has the DNA TGTGCCAGCCAGCGAGAGACCCAGTACTTC. The chain uses TRBV6-1 and TRBJ2-5; D is unresolved. CDR1 is MNHNS and CDR2 is SASEGT in the germline V gene. V was pared by 8 bases and J by 4 bases, with 5 bases between. This CDR3 region has 10 residues.

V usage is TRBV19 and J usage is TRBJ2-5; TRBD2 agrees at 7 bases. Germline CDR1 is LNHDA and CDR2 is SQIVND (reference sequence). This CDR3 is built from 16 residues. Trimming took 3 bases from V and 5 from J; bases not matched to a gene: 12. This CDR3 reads CASSMSGGGVRETQYF. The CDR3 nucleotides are TGTGCCAGTAGTATGTCGGGGGGTGGAGTACGGGAGACCCAGTACTTC.

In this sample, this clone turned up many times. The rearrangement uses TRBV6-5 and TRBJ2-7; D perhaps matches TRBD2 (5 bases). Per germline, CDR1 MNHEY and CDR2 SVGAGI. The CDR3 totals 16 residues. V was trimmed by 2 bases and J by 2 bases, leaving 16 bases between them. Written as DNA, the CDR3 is TGTGCCAGCAGTTACCCGCCTTTGAGGGCCGCCTACGAGCAGTACTTC. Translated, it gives CASSYPPLRAAYEQYF.

CDR3 region: CASSVSPSQGTYGYTF. The CDR3, as DNA: TGTGCCAGCAGCGTTTCCCCGTCCCAGGGAACCTATGGCTACACCTTC. The chain recombines TRBV9 with TRBJ1-2, with a tentative D call TRBD1 (5 bases). This CDR3 is 16 amino acids long. From germline, CDR1 is SGDLS and CDR2 YYNGEE. V was pared by 2 bases and J by 4 bases, with 18 bases between.

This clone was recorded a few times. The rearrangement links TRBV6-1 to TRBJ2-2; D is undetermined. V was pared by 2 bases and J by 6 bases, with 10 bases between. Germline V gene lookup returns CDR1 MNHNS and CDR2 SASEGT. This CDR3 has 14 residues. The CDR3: CASSERLGSGELFF. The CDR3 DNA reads TGTGCCAGCAGTGAACGATTGGGCTCCGGGGAGCTGTTTTTT.

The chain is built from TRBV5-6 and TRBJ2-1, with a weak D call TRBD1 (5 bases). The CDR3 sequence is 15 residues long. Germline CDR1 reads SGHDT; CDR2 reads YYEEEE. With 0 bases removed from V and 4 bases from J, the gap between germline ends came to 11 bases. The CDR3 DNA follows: TGTGCCAGCAGCTTGGATCCGGACACTTACAATGAGCAGTTCTTC. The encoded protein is CASSLDPDTYNEQFF.

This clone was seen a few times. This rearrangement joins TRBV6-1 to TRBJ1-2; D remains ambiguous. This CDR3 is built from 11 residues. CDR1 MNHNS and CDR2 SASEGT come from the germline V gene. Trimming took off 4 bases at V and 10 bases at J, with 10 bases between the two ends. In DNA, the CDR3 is TGTGCCAGCAGTGTTAGACACAACTACACCTTC. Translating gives CASSVRHNYTF.

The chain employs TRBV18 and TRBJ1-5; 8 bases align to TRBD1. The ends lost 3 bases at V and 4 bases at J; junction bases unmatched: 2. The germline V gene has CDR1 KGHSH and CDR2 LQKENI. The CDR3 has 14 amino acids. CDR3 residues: CASSPTGENQPQHF. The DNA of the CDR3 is TGTGCCAGCTCACCGACAGGGGAGAATCAGCCCCAGCATTTT.

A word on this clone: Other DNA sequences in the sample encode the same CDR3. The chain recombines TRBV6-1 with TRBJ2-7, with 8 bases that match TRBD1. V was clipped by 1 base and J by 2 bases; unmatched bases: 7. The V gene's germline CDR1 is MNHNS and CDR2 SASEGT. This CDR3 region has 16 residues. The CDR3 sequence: CASSEELPGGAYEQYF. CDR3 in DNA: TGTGCCAGCAGTGAAGAGCTGCCAGGGGGCGCCTACGAGCAGTACTTC.

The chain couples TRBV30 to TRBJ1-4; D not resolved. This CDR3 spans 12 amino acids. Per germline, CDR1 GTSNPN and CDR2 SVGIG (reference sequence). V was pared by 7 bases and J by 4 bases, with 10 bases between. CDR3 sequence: CASAEDNEKLFF. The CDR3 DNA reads TGTGCCTCCGCTGAGGATAATGAAAAACTGTTTTTT. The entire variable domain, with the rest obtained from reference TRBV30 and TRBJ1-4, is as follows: SQTIHQWPATLVQPVGSPLSLECTVEGTSNPNLYWYRQAAGRGLQLLFYSVGIGQISSEVPQNLSASRPQDRQFILSSKKLLLSDSGFYLCASAEDNEKLFFGSGTQLSVL.

This chain's CDR3 is CASSEADRATQYF. CDR3 nucleotides: TGTGCCAGCAGTGAGGCCGACAGGGCAACGCAGTATTTT. The chain recombines TRBV27 with TRBJ2-3; 7 bases match TRBD1. Germline trimming cut 5 bases from V and 9 bases from J; bases unmatched to any gene: 8. CDR1 and CDR2 from the germline V gene are MNHEY and SMNVEV (reference sequence). The CDR3 has 13 residues.